This TCR beta chain was recorded in a study of molecular identifiers for immune sequencing clone quantification. Study findings and constraints: In naive cells, clones above 20 RNA copies held under 1% of molecules, whereas in effector cells they held over 98%.

This clonotype was detected many times. Its antigen is undetermined. One junction end does not reproduce the germline sequence, and a read error may be involved. Previously described methods and listed TCR primers were used for bulk TCR libraries. TCRdb reprocessed the PCR reads via MiXCR and lists one record per CDR3 protein. The profile covers around 470,000 distinct CDR3 sequences, with roughly a fifth appearing a single time and around 0.86% taken by the ten largest. Per germline, CDR1 SEHNR and CDR2 FQNEAQ (reference sequence). The CDR3 consists of 12 residues. Naive CD8 libraries used about 19,000 to 1,000,000 sorted cells and 10%, 30% or 50% RNA. Naive CD8 T cells were sorted as CD8+CD4-CCR7+CD45RA+.

The receptor was isolated from a human donor in good health. Some libraries in this study had Jurkat cell RNA spiked in. The gene calls are TRBV7-9 and TRBJ1-6; no firm D call. Sequenced input: naive CD8+ T cells from blood, with Jurkat cell RNA spiked in. Subset indicated: FACS-sorted CD8+CD4-CCR7+CD45RA+ naive T cells. CDR3 DNA: TGTGCCAGCACCTTAGATAATTCACCCCTCCACTTT. Protein sequence: CASTLDNSPLHF.